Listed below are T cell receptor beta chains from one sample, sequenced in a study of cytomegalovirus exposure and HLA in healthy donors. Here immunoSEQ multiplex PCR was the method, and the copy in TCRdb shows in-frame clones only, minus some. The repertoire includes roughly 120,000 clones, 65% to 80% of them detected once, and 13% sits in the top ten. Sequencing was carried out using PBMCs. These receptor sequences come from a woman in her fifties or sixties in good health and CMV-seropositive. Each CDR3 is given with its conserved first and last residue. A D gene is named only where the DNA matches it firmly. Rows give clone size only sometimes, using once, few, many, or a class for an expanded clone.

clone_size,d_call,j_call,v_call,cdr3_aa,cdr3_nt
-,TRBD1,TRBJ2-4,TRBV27,CASSPGTGGLNIQYF,TGTGCCAGCAGTCCCGGGACAGGGGGGCTGAACATTCAGTACTTC
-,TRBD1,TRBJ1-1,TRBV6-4,CASSTGTGKAFF,TGTGCCAGCAGCACCGGGACAGGGAAAGCTTTCTTT
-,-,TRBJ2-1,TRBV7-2,CASSPRGRGNEQFF,TGTGCCAGCAGCCCCCGCGGTCGGGGCAATGAGCAGTTCTTC
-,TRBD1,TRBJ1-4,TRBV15,CATSGGTDEKLFF,TGTGCCACCAGCGGCGGGACAGATGAAAAACTGTTTTTT
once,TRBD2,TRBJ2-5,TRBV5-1,CASSLEPGGAETQYF,TGCGCCAGCAGCTTGGAACCGGGGGGTGCAGAGACCCAGTACTTC
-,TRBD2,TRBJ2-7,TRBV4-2,CASSQDLTSGGTYEQYF,TGTGCCAGCAGCCAAGATCTTACTAGCGGGGGTACCTACGAGCAGTACTTC
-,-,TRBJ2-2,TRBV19,CASSIAGRVVTGELFF,TGTGCCAGTAGTATAGCTGGCAGGGTGGTCACCGGGGAGCTGTTTTTT
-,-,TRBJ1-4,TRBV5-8,CASSLWRGSNEKLVF,TGTGCCAGCAGCCTATGGAGGGGCTCTAATGAAAAACTGGTTTTT
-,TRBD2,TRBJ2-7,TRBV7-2,CASSLGASGVYEQYF,TGTGCCAGCAGCTTAGGGGCTAGCGGGGTCTACGAGCAGTACTTC
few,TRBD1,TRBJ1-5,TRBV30,CAWGQGSFGPQHF,TGTGCCTGGGGACAGGGGAGTTTTGGGCCCCAGCATTTT
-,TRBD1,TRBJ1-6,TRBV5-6,CASSLGQEGSPLHF,TGTGCCAGCAGCTTAGGACAGGAAGGCTCACCCCTCCACTTT
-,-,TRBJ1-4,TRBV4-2,CASSQGSGEGEKLFF,TGTGCCAGCAGCCAAGGATCGGGGGAAGGGGAAAAACTGTTTTTT
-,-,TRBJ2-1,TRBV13,CASSSRSGSSYNEQFF,TGTGCCAGCAGCTCCCGCTCCGGGAGCTCCTACAATGAGCAGTTCTTC
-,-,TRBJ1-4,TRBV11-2,CASSSSGGATNEKLFF,TGTGCCAGCAGCTCGTCCGGGGGGGCGACTAATGAAAAACTGTTTTTT
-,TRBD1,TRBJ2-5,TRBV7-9,CASSLMAGGGETQYF,TGTGCCAGCAGCTTAATGGCAGGGGGTGGAGAGACCCAGTACTTC
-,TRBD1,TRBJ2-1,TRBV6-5,CASSYSNRGRNEQFF,TGTGCCAGCAGTTACTCGAACAGGGGGCGAAATGAGCAGTTCTTC
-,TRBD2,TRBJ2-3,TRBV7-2,CASSLAWSGGVTQYF,TGTGCCAGCAGCTTAGCCTGGAGCGGGGGGGTTACGCAGTATTTT
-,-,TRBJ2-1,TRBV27,CASSLLGTPIESSYNEQFF,TGTGCCAGCAGTTTATTGGGGACTCCTATAGAGAGCTCCTACAATGAGCAGTTCTTC
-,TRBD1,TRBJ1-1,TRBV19,CASTPMGGTGEVRTEAFF,TGTGCCAGTACCCCTATGGGGGGGACAGGGGAAGTGAGAACTGAAGCTTTCTTT
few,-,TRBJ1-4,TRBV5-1,CASSRLGGNEKLFF,TGCGCCAGCAGTCGCCTGGGGGGTAATGAAAAACTGTTTTTT
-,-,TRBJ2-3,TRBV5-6,CASRLLFLTSTDTQYF,TGTGCCAGCAGGCTCCTCTTCTTGACTAGCACAGATACGCAGTATTTT
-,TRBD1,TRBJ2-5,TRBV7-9,CASSSRQGTGSEQYF,TGTGCCAGCAGCTCCAGACAGGGGACGGGTTCGGAGCAGTACTTC
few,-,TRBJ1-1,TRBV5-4,CASSPPRPLGTEAFF,TGTGCCAGCAGCCCCCCGAGGCCCCTGGGCACTGAAGCTTTCTTT
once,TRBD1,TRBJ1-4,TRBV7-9,CASRRDSNEKLFF,TGTGCCAGCAGGAGGGACAGTAATGAAAAACTGTTTTTT
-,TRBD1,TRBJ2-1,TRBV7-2,CASSPPEGQVSNEQFF,TGTGCCAGCAGCCCTCCGGAGGGACAGGTTAGTAATGAGCAGTTCTTC
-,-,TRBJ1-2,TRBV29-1,CSVGDSRRYGYTF,TGCAGCGTGGGGGACTCCCGGCGGTATGGCTACACCTTC
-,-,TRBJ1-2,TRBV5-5,CASSSGQLNYGYTF,TGTGCCAGCAGCTCCGGACAGCTTAACTATGGCTACACCTTC
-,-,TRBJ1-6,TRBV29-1,CSDDGGSYNSPLHF,TGCAGCGACGACGGGGGGTCCTATAATTCACCCCTCCACTTT
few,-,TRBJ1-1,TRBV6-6,CASSYREAFF,TGTGCCAGCAGTTACCGGGAAGCTTTCTTT
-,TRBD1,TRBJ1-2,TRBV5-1,CASSLGAGTGDLSSGYTF,TGCGCCAGCAGCTTGGGGGCGGGGACAGGGGACCTGTCCTCTGGCTACACCTTC
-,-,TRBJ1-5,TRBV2,CASSEEGGINQPQHF,TGTGCCAGCAGTGAAGAGGGAGGAATCAATCAGCCCCAGCATTTT
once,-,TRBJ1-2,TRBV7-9,CASSLETVYGYTF,TGTGCCAGCAGCTTGGAGACGGTCTATGGCTACACCTTC
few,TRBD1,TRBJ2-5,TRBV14,CASSNYGTARETQYF,TGTGCCAGCAGCAATTACGGGACAGCTCGAGAGACCCAGTACTTC
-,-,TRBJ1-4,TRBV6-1,CASSEGLLIYATNEKLFF,TGTGCCAGCAGTGAAGGCCTCCTCATCTACGCAACTAATGAAAAACTGTTTTTT
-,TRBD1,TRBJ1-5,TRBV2,CASGGTGRQPQHF,TGTGCCAGCGGGGGGACAGGGAGACAGCCCCAGCATTTT